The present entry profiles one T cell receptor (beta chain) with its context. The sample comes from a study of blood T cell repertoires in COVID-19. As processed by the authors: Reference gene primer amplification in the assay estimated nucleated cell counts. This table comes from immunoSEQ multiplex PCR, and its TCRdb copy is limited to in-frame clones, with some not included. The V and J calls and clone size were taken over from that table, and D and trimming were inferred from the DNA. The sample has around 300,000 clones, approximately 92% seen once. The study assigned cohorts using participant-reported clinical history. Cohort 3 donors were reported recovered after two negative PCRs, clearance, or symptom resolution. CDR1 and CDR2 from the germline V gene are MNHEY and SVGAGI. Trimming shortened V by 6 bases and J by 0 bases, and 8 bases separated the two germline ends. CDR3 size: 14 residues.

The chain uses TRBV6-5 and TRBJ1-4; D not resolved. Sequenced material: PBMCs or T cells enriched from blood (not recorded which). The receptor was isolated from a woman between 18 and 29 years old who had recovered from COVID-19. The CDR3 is CASRQTATNEKLFF. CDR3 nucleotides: TGTGCCAGCAGGCAAACAGCAACTAATGAAAAACTGTTTTTT.